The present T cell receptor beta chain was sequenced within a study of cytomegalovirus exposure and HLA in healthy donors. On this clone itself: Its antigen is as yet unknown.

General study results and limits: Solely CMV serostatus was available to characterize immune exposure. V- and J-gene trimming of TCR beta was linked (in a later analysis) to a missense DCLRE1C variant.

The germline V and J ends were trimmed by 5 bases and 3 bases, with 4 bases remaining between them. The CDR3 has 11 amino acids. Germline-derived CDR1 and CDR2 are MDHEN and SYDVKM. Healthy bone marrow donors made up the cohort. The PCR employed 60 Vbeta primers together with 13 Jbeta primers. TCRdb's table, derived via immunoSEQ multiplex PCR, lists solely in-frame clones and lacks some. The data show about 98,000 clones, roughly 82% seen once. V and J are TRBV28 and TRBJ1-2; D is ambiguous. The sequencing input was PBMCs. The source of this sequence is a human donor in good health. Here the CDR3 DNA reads TGTGCCAGCAGTCCCGACTATGGCTACACCTTC. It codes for CASSPDYGYTF.